A selection of T cell receptor beta chains follows, all from one sample in a study of neurological immune-mediated disorders. TCRdb used MiXCR to reprocess the 5' RACE reads, holding one entry per CDR3 protein. The sample gives about 15,000 distinct CDR3 sequences, roughly 3.2% of which show up once; over 20% is in the top ten. The specimen was CD8+ T cells from blood. Receptor source: a woman aged 40 to 50 in good health. Each CDR3 is given with its conserved first and last residue. A D gene is named only where the DNA matches it firmly. Rows may omit the clone size; those that give it use once, few, many or a size class.

d_call	j_call	v_call	clone_size	cdr3_aa	cdr3_nt
TRBD1	TRBJ2-1	TRBV7-9	medium-sized	CASSLVAGGADEQFF	TGTGCCAGCAGCTTAGTGGCAGGGGGCGCGGATGAGCAGTTCTTC
NA	TRBJ2-7	TRBV19	NA	CASSIDPGYEQYF	TGTGCCAGTAGTATAGATCCGGGCTACGAGCAGTACTTC
NA	TRBJ2-2	TRBV29-1	medium-sized	CSVYTGFGLAGELFF	TGCAGCGTTTATACAGGGTTCGGATTAGCCGGGGAGCTGTTTTTT
TRBD2	TRBJ2-7	TRBV12-3/TRBV12-4	many	CASRPSGLAGSYEQYF	TGTGCCAGCAGACCCTCCGGACTAGCGGGTTCCTACGAGCAGTACTTC
NA	TRBJ2-7	TRBV5-5	few	CASSLYHEQYF	TGTGCCAGCAGCTTGTACCACGAGCAGTACTTC
NA	TRBJ1-1	TRBV7-9	many	CASVDSNTEAFF	TGTGCCAGCGTAGACAGCAACACTGAAGCTTTCTTT
NA	TRBJ2-1	TRBV5-6	many	CASINSYNEQFF	TGTGCCAGCATTAACTCCTACAATGAGCAGTTCTTC
TRBD2	TRBJ2-2	TRBV12-3/TRBV12-4	NA	CASSSLAGEDTGELFF	TGTGCCAGCAGTTCTCTAGCGGGAGAGGACACCGGGGAGCTGTTTTTT
NA	TRBJ2-7	TRBV10-3	many	CAISELQSSYEQYF	TGTGCCATCAGTGAGCTACAGAGCTCCTACGAGCAGTACTTC
NA	TRBJ2-1	TRBV10-3	medium-sized	CAISDYELLGNEQFF	TGTGCCATCAGTGATTACGAATTACTTGGGAATGAGCAGTTCTTC
NA	TRBJ2-3	TRBV7-6	many	CASSLRLDTQYF	TGTGCCAGCAGCTTACGGCTAGATACGCAGTATTTT
NA	TRBJ2-4	TRBV20-1	many	CSADISVAKNIQYF	TGCAGTGCCGATATCTCCGTAGCCAAAAACATTCAGTACTTC
TRBD2	TRBJ2-2	TRBV5-1	many	CASSLEGGRTADTGELFF	TGCGCCAGCAGCTTGGAAGGCGGGAGAACGGCGGACACCGGGGAGCTGTTTTTT
NA	TRBJ2-2	TRBV13	many	CASTDENTGELFF	TGTGCCAGCACGGACGAGAACACCGGGGAGCTGTTTTTT
NA	TRBJ2-7	TRBV20-1	many	CSAYTGQSYEQYF	TGCAGTGCTTATACTGGACAGTCCTACGAGCAGTACTTC
TRBD1	TRBJ1-2	TRBV20-1	many	CSARVEGAKGYTF	TGCAGTGCTAGAGTCGAGGGGGCTAAGGGCTACACCTTC
NA	TRBJ2-7	TRBV27	many	CASRGWGEQTYEQYF	TGTGCCAGCAGAGGCTGGGGCGAGCAAACCTACGAGCAGTACTTC
TRBD2	TRBJ2-1	TRBV20-1	many	CSARDLASGSWNEQFF	TGCAGTGCTAGAGATTTGGCTAGCGGGAGTTGGAATGAGCAGTTCTTC
NA	TRBJ2-2	TRBV20-1	many	CSAHLPGNTGELFF	TGCAGTGCCCACCTCCCAGGGAACACCGGGGAGCTGTTTTTT
TRBD2	TRBJ2-1	TRBV7-7	many	CASSSGLAVYNEQFF	TGTGCTAGCAGCTCGGGACTAGCGGTATACAATGAGCAGTTCTTC
TRBD1	TRBJ1-1	TRBV4-1	many	CASSQDHAGGGSTEAFF	TGCGCCAGCAGCCAAGACCACGCGGGAGGGGGCTCCACTGAAGCTTTCTTT
TRBD2	TRBJ2-1	TRBV5-6	many	CASSTGGSSYNEQFF	TGTGCCAGCAGTACGGGGGGGAGCTCCTACAATGAGCAGTTCTTC
NA	TRBJ2-2	TRBV7-9	many	CASSSGQNTGELFF	TGTGCCAGCAGCTCGGGACAGAACACCGGGGAGCTGTTTTTT
NA	TRBJ2-5	TRBV5-6	many	CASSLGQRLLETQYF	TGTGCCAGCAGCTTGGGGCAGCGATTACTAGAGACCCAGTACTTC
NA	TRBJ2-7	TRBV28	many	CASELQEGSPYEQYF	TGTGCCAGCGAGTTGCAGGAGGGAAGCCCCTACGAGCAGTACTTC
NA	TRBJ1-4	TRBV21-1	many	CASSKGIEEGQGDFF	TGTGCCAGCAGCAAAGGGATTGAGGAGGGACAGGGCGACTTCTTT
NA	TRBJ2-5	TRBV5-1	many	CASSLIRGQETQYF	TGCGCCAGCAGCTTGATTCGGGGGCAAGAGACCCAGTACTTC
NA	TRBJ1-2	TRBV4-1	many	CASSQDPGPVLNYGYTF	TGCGCCAGCAGCCAAGACCCAGGTCCAGTCCTTAACTATGGCTACACCTTC
TRBD2	TRBJ2-4	TRBV20-1	many	CSALAGDALNIQYF	TGCAGTGCTCTAGCGGGGGACGCTTTAAACATTCAGTACTTC
NA	TRBJ1-1	TRBV5-1	medium-sized	CASRLNDGNTEAFF	TGCGCCAGCAGGCTCAATGACGGGAACACTGAAGCTTTCTTT
NA	TRBJ2-5	TRBV24-1	many	CATSDALLGETQYF	TGTGCCACCAGTGACGCTCTCCTGGGAGAGACCCAGTACTTC
TRBD2	TRBJ2-2	TRBV9	many	CASSPRFAGAGTGELFF	TGTGCCAGCAGCCCCCGCTTTGCGGGAGCCGGGACCGGGGAGCTGTTTTTT
TRBD2	TRBJ2-1	TRBV20-1	many	CSARDSQAGVNEQFF	TGCAGTGCTAGAGACAGTCAAGCGGGAGTCAATGAGCAGTTCTTC
NA	TRBJ2-7	TRBV4-1	many	CASSQEAGRSEQYF	TGCGCCAGCAGCCAAGAGGCAGGAAGATCCGAGCAGTACTTC
NA	TRBJ2-2	TRBV5-5	many	CASSLTGTLTTGELFF	TGTGCCAGCAGCTTGACCGGGACACTAACCACCGGGGAGCTGTTTTTT
NA	TRBJ2-7	TRBV7-2	many	CASSLERTQDEQYF	TGTGCCAGCAGCTTAGAGCGAACCCAGGACGAGCAGTACTTC